These 10 T cell receptor beta chains were all obtained from the same sample, sequenced in a study of blood T cell repertoires in COVID-19. The assay was immunoSEQ multiplex PCR, and TCRdb's table has in-frame clones only and misses some. The data hold approximately 80,000 clones, with 70% to 80% observed a single time. The sample was peripheral blood. The receptor set was obtained from a man in his sixties or seventies with active or convalescent COVID-19.

CDR3 sequence: CASSIIGGSTDTQYF. CDR3 nucleotides: TGTGCCAGTAGTATCATTGGGGGGTCCACAGATACGCAGTATTTT. The chain couples TRBV19 to TRBJ2-3; weak D call: TRBD2 (6 bases). The V gene's germline CDR1 is LNHDA and CDR2 SQIVND (reference sequence). The CDR3 contains 15 residues. V dropped 3 bases and J dropped 2 bases, with 12 bases sitting between them.

This clone showed up just a few times. The chain links TRBV10-2 to TRBJ1-2, with no clear D. V lost 11 bases and J lost 3, with 13 bases in between. Germline CDR1 and CDR2: WSHSY and SAAADI. The CDR3 loop spans 12 amino acids. This chain's CDR3 is CAAWRHDYGYTF. CDR3 coding DNA: TGCGCCGCCTGGCGGCACGACTATGGCTACACCTTC.

The chain is built from TRBV2 and TRBJ2-7; tentative D call: TRBD1 (5 bases). The germline V gene has CDR1 SNHLY and CDR2 FYNNEI. V lost 6 bases and J lost 9, with 18 bases in between. This CDR3 contains 13 residues. CDR3 region: CASREQQVAVQYF. The CDR3 nucleotides read TGTGCCAGCAGAGAGCAACAGGTTGCCGTGCAGTACTTC. The full variable domain, in which reference TRBV2 and TRBJ2-7 provide the parts outside the CDR3, is EPEVTQTPSHQVTQMGQEVILRCVPISNHLYFYWYRQILGQKVEFLVSFYNNEISEKSEIFDDQFSVERPDGSNFTLKIRSTKLEDSAMYFCASREQQVAVQYFGPGTRLTVT.

The chain links TRBV2 to TRBJ2-1; tentatively, D is TRBD2 (7 bases). This CDR3 comprises 13 residues. Trimming removed 4 bases from V and 8 bases from J, with 12 bases in between. Germline-derived CDR1 and CDR2 are SNHLY and FYNNEI. CDR3 residues: CASSARGGYEQFF. Written as DNA, the CDR3 is TGTGCCAGCAGTGCCAGGGGAGGGTATGAGCAGTTCTTC.

This chain joins TRBV12-3 or TRBV12-4 and TRBJ2-5; TRBD1 matches at 7 bases. With 6 bases clipped from V and 2 bases from J, the junction kept 3 bases outside the gene matches. CDR3 length: 13 amino acids. CDR3 in DNA: TGTGCCAGCAGCTGGACAGGTCAAGAGACCCAGTACTTC. As protein: CASSWTGQETQYF.

This clone was observed a handful of times. The chain carries TRBV7-3 and TRBJ2-2; 9 bases are shared with TRBD2. The CDR3 covers 19 residues. Germline V gene data show CDR1 as SGHTA and CDR2 as FQGTGA. With 2 bases clipped from V and 0 bases from J, the junction kept 10 bases outside the gene matches. The CDR3 DNA is TGTGCCAGCAGCTTACGTCCTCCTAGCGGGGCCACGAACACCGGGGAGCTGTTTTTT. Protein product: CASSLRPPSGATNTGELFF. Full variable domain (missing parts from reference TRBV7-3 and TRBJ2-2): GAGVSQTPSNKVTEKGKYVELRCDPISGHTALYWYRQSLGQGPEFLIYFQGTGAADDSGLPNDRFFAVRPEGSVSTLKIQRTERGDSAVYLCASSLRPPSGATNTGELFFGEGSRLTVL.

The CDR3 reads CASSQGPELGDTQYF. The DNA for the CDR3 is TGTGCCAGCAGCCAGGGTCCGGAACTAGGGGATACGCAGTATTTT. The V gene is TRBV3-1 (or the pseudogene TRBV3-2), the J gene TRBJ2-3; TRBD2 might be the D (5 bases). Germline assignment: CDR1 LGHDT and CDR2 YNNKEL (reference sequence). The length of the CDR3 is 15 residues. V was trimmed by 3 bases and J by 6 bases, leaving 16 bases between them.

The rearrangement joins TRBV9 to TRBJ1-4, with 10 positions matching TRBD1. This CDR3 contains 16 residues. V was clipped by 0 bases and J by 5 bases; unmatched bases: 4. CDR1 and CDR2 (germline): SGDLS, YYNGEE. The CDR3 protein is CASSVDSGQGNEKLFF. CDR3 sequence (DNA): TGTGCCAGCAGCGTAGACTCGGGACAGGGGAATGAAAAACTGTTTTTT.

The chain is built from TRBV6-5 and TRBJ2-1, with 7 positions matching TRBD1. Losses at the gene ends were 4 bases for V and 5 bases for J; bases not matched to a gene: 8. In germline, CDR1 is MNHEY, CDR2 SVGAGI. The CDR3 contains 15 residues. CDR3 loop: CASSSGTALNNEQFF. DNA of the CDR3: TGTGCCAGCAGTTCAGGGACAGCCCTTAACAATGAGCAGTTCTTC.

The CDR3 sequence is CASSHGAKEQYF. The CDR3 nucleotides read TGTGCCAGCAGTCATGGGGCGAAAGAGCAGTACTTC. This chain joins TRBV6-2 or TRBV6-3 and TRBJ2-7, with D perhaps TRBD1 (5 bases). The CDR3 runs to 12 residues. In germline, CDR1 is MNHEY, CDR2 SVGEGT. V was trimmed by 5 bases and J by 7 bases, leaving 12 bases between them.